The 32 T cell receptor beta chains below were found in one sample sequenced in a study of blood T cells in healthy people across ages. Primed by a sample-barcoded 5' primer and a J-beta primer mix, a second PCR proceeded for about 7 to 12 cycles. TCRdb re-analysed the 5' RACE reads in MiXCR, keeping a single row per CDR3 protein. The sample has about 1.6 million distinct CDR3 sequences; 34% are singletons. Sequenced input: blood. The receptors originated from a woman under 40 in good health.

On this clonotype: A much larger clone sits a single nucleotide away, making a read error possible. This chain joins TRBV7-2 and TRBJ2-1; no firm D call. In germline, CDR1 is SGHTA, CDR2 FQGNSA. The CDR3 sequence is 15 residues long. DNA for the CDR3: TGTGCCAGCAGCTCAATCAAGAGCTCCTGCAATGAGCAGTTCTTC. The encoded protein is CASSSIKSSCNEQFF.

To note about this clonotype: One end of the junction is discordant with germline, which a read error may explain. V and J are TRBV7-9 and TRBJ2-1, with TRBD2 identical over 10 bases. The CDR3 is 15 residues long. Germline CDR1 is SEHNR and CDR2 is FQNEAQ (reference sequence). The CDR3 spells CAGSYRTSGHNEQFF. Written as DNA, the CDR3 is TGTGCCGGCAGCTACAGGACTAGCGGCCACAATGAGCAGTTCTTC.

There are many counts of this clonotype. This chain joins TRBV13 and TRBJ2-5; 7 bases fit TRBD2. This CDR3 is built from 14 residues. CDR1 is PRHDT and CDR2 is FYEKMQ in the germline V gene (reference sequence). V dropped 5 bases and J dropped 3; count of bases not matched to a gene: 6. The CDR3 nucleotides are TGTGCCAGCAGCCGCGCTAGCGGAAAAGAGACCCAGTACTTC. It encodes CASSRASGKETQYF.

This chain links TRBV10-3 with TRBJ2-5; D remains unclear. This CDR3 has 12 amino acids. Per germline, CDR1 ENHRY and CDR2 SYGVKD. Trimming removed 6 bases at V and 5 bases at J, with 10 bases between. Here the CDR3 reads CAISDQRETQYF. The CDR3 region has the DNA TGTGCCATCAGCGATCAAAGGGAGACCCAGTACTTC.

The chain couples TRBV29-1 to TRBJ2-7, with TRBD1 matching over 7 bases. Germline V gene lookup returns CDR1 SQVTM and CDR2 ANQGSEA. The CDR3 extends over 15 amino acids. The ends lost 5 bases at V and 0 bases at J; junction bases unmatched: 10. DNA of the CDR3: TGCAGCGTTACTGGTTTGACAGGGAGCTCCTACGAGCAGTACTTC. It yields the protein CSVTGLTGSSYEQYF.

This clonotype was counted between two and nine times. This chain links TRBV28 with TRBJ2-3; no definite D call. Trimming removed 8 bases at V and 2 bases at J, with 8 bases between. CDR1 is MDHEN, CDR2 SYDVKM, per germline. The CDR3 totals 12 residues. The CDR3 spells CASADPTDTQYF. Written as DNA, the CDR3 is TGTGCCAGCGCAGATCCCACAGATACGCAGTATTTT. The full variable domain, its missing parts supplied by reference TRBV28 and TRBJ2-3, is DVKVTQSSRYLVKRTGEKVFLECVQDMDHENMFWYRQDPGLGLRLIYFSYDVKMKEKGDIPEGYSVSREKKERFSLILESASTNQTSMYLCASADPTDTQYFGPGTRLTVL.

The sample holds a few counts of this clonotype. The rearrangement uses TRBV20-1 and TRBJ1-6, with unresolved D. This CDR3 region has 11 residues. CDR1 and CDR2 from the germline V gene are DFQATT and SNEGSKA (reference sequence). Trimming left V 0 bases short and J 9 bases short, with 3 bases between. This chain's CDR3 is CSARDLSPLHF. Written as DNA, the CDR3 is TGCAGTGCTAGAGATCTTTCACCCCTCCACTTT.

This clonotype was seen once. The chain uses TRBV6-6 and TRBJ2-5, with TRBD2 matching 7 bases. Trimming at V came to 3 bases and at J to 4 bases, leaving 11 bases not matched to a gene. Germline V gene sequence: CDR1 MNHNY, CDR2 SVGAGI (reference sequence). CDR3 length: 16 amino acids. The CDR3 reads CASSYSGREYAETQYF. The CDR3 DNA follows: TGTGCCAGCAGTTATAGCGGGCGGGAGTACGCAGAGACCCAGTACTTC.

This sequence joins TRBV19 and TRBJ2-7, with 8 bases identical to TRBD1. This CDR3 has 15 amino acids. With V trimmed by 2 bases and J by 2 bases, 5 bases remained unmatched. Germline CDR1 LNHDA, CDR2 SQIVND (reference sequence). The CDR3 protein is CASSISTGGPYEQYF. CDR3 DNA sequence: TGTGCCAGTAGTATATCTACAGGGGGACCCTACGAGCAGTACTTC. The full variable domain, its missing parts supplied by reference TRBV19 and TRBJ2-7, is DGGITQSPKYLFRKEGQNVTLSCEQNLNHDAMYWYRQDPGQGLRLIYYSQIVNDFQKGDIAEGYSVSREKKESFPLTVTSAQKNPTAFYLCASSISTGGPYEQYFGPGTRLTVT.

This clonotype was counted only a few times. The V and J genes are TRBV6-5 and TRBJ1-5; D gene ambiguous. The CDR3 length is 14 residues. Germline values: CDR1 MNHEY, CDR2 SVGAGI. Deletions cut 2 bases from V and 6 bases from J, with 11 bases between. The CDR3 nucleotides are TGTGCCAGCAGTTACGATCGTAGGGTTCAGCCCCAGCATTTT. It yields the protein CASSYDRRVQPQHF.

Worth noting for this clonotype: A much bigger clone sits one base away, suggesting this may be a read error. V gene TRBV29-1 combines with J gene TRBJ2-1; TRBD2 is a possible D gene (6 bases). CDR1 and CDR2 from the germline V gene are SQVTM and ANQGSEA. This CDR3 spans 15 amino acids. DNA for the CDR3: TGCAGCGTTGAGACGGGGGAGAGTGTGCGCCATGAGCGGTTCTTC. Translated: CSVETGESVRHERFF.

There are a few counts of this clonotype. The chain is built from TRBV20-1 and TRBJ2-3; 9 nucleotides line up with TRBD2. Germline loops: CDR1 DFQATT, CDR2 SNEGSKA (reference sequence). Losses at the gene ends were 3 bases for V and 4 bases for J; bases not matched to a gene: 17. This CDR3 is built from 18 residues. This CDR3 is CSASNRATSGEGPDTQYF. The CDR3 DNA sequence: TGCAGTGCTAGCAACAGGGCGACTAGCGGCGAAGGGCCAGATACGCAGTATTTT.

V gene TRBV18 combines with J gene TRBJ1-1; D not certain. There are 15 residues in the CDR3. V lost 3 bases, J lost 5 bases, and 16 bases lay in between. In germline, CDR1 is KGHSH, CDR2 LQKENI. The CDR3 is CASSPYPIGGTEAFF. CDR3 bases: TGTGCCAGCTCACCTTACCCAATCGGCGGAACTGAAGCTTTCTTT.

The chain links TRBV4-2 to TRBJ2-3; D gene ambiguous. Trimming pared 0 bases from V and 2 bases from J, leaving 12 bases between. The CDR3 runs to 16 residues. CDR1 and CDR2 (germline): LGHNA, YNFKEQ. CDR3 in DNA: TGTGCCAGCAGCCAAGATTTGTTGCAGATCACAGATACGCAGTATTTT. It specifies CASSQDLLQITDTQYF.

This clonotype was recorded a few times. The V gene is TRBV15, the J gene TRBJ2-7; 7 bases match TRBD2. Germline trimming cut 0 bases from V and 2 bases from J; bases unmatched to any gene: 7. This CDR3 region has 16 residues. Germline lookup yields CDR1 LNHNV and CDR2 YYDKDF (reference sequence). The CDR3 nucleotides are TGTGCCACCAGCAGAGAGAAGGGACTACCGACCTACGAGCAGTACTTC. Encoded protein: CATSREKGLPTYEQYF.

This clonotype occurred many times. The chain recombines TRBV7-2 with TRBJ2-7; 7 bases fit TRBD1. The CDR3 has 13 residues. The V gene's germline CDR1 is SGHTA and CDR2 FQGNSA. V lost 7 bases, J lost 3 bases, and 6 bases stayed unmatched. The CDR3 region is CASTSSGGYEQYF. CDR3 in DNA: TGTGCCAGCACATCCTCAGGGGGCTACGAGCAGTACTTC.

The table lists this clonotype with a few counts. The genes are TRBV20-1 and TRBJ1-5, with D maybe TRBD1 (5 bases). The V gene's germline CDR1 is DFQATT and CDR2 SNEGSKA (reference sequence). V was shortened by 4 bases and J by 2 bases, with 21 bases between the two germline ends. The CDR3 runs 17 residues. The CDR3 nucleotides read TGCAGTGCTACCCTCCGCCAGGGCGGAACCCGCAATCAGCCCCAGCATTTT. This gives the protein CSATLRQGGTRNQPQHF.

The genes are TRBV20-1 and TRBJ2-2, with TRBD2 matching 10 bases. The germline V gene encodes CDR1 DFQATT and CDR2 SNEGSKA (reference sequence). This CDR3 contains 14 residues. The CDR3 bases are TGCAGGGGGGGTACTAGCGGGACTGCCGGGGAGCTGTTTTTT. This gives the protein CRGGTSGTAGELFF.

J is TRBJ1-2 and V is TRBV6-1; TRBD1 matches 10 bases. The CDR3 loop spans 15 amino acids. Germline trimming cut 1 base from V and 4 bases from J; bases unmatched to any gene: 3. Germline CDR1 and CDR2: MNHNS and SASEGT. The CDR3 DNA reads as TGTGCCAGCAGTGAAGGGACAGGGGGGATCTATGGCTACACCTTC. This encodes CASSEGTGGIYGYTF.

The J gene is TRBJ1-2, the V gene TRBV5-1; no clear D gene. Germline CDR1 and CDR2: SGHRS and YFSETQ. Between the trimmed V and J ends, which lost 4 bases and 7 bases, there was a span of 14 bases. This CDR3 is 13 amino acids long. As DNA, the CDR3 is TGCGCCAGCAGCGGGGAGCTTCGGAGTGGCTACACCTTC. It codes for CASSGELRSGYTF. Filled out from reference TRBV5-1 and TRBJ1-2, the complete variable domain reads KAGVTQTPRYLIKTRGQQVTLSCSPISGHRSVSWYQQTPGQGLQFLFEYFSETQRNKGNFPGRFSGRQFSNSRSEMNVSTLELGDSALYLCASSGELRSGYTFGSGTRLTVV.

CDR3 sequence (DNA): TGCGCCAGCAGCACAGGACGGCCAGGAGATACGCAGTATTTT. Translation gives CASSTGRPGDTQYF. The chain carries TRBV5-1 and TRBJ2-3, with D possibly matching TRBD1 (5 bases). V dropped 4 bases and J dropped 5 bases, with 14 bases sitting between them. This CDR3 is 14 amino acids long. CDR1 SGHRS and CDR2 YFSETQ come from the germline V gene.

This clonotype has only a few counts. The chain uses TRBV9 and TRBJ2-1, with 8 bases fitting TRBD2. This CDR3 spans 13 amino acids. J gave up 6 bases and V 3 bases, and 2 bases lay outside the gene matches. Germline V gene lookup returns CDR1 SGDLS and CDR2 YYNGEE. For the CDR3, the DNA is TGTGCCAGCAGCGATACTAGCGGCAATGAGCAGTTCTTC. Its protein product is CASSDTSGNEQFF. Full variable domain (outside the CDR3, taken from reference TRBV9 and TRBJ2-1): DSGVTQTPKHLITATGQRVTLRCSPRSGDLSVYWYQQSLDQGLQFLIQYYNGEERAKGNILERFSAQQFPDLHSELNLSSLELGDSALYFCASSDTSGNEQFFGPGTRLTVL.

The V call is TRBV11-2, the J call TRBJ2-1, with D possibly being TRBD2 (6 bases). This CDR3 spans 17 amino acids. V was trimmed by 5 bases and J by 5 bases, leaving 22 bases between them. Germline V gives CDR1 SGHAT, CDR2 FQNNGV. CDR3 bases: TGTGCCAGCAGCCGGGCGGGACTTTTAGGGGTTAACAATGAGCAGTTCTTC. Protein product: CASSRAGLLGVNNEQFF.

The chain has TRBV6-1 and TRBJ1-1, with TRBD1 identical over 10 bases. CDR1 is MNHNS, CDR2 SASEGT, per germline. V lost 7 bases, J lost 1 base, and 6 bases stayed unmatched. The CDR3 spans 15 residues. CDR3 sequence reads: CASKKGDRGNTEAFF. CDR3 nucleotides: TGTGCCAGCAAGAAGGGGGACAGGGGGAACACTGAAGCTTTCTTT.

This clonotype was observed a handful of times. The chain is built from TRBV29-1 and TRBJ2-1, with 10 bases matching TRBD2. Germline CDR1 is SQVTM and CDR2 is ANQGSEA. This CDR3 region has 13 residues. After removal of 5 bases from V and 5 bases from J, the junction contained 3 bases not matched to a gene. For the CDR3, the DNA is TGCAGCGTTTATGGACTAGCGGACAATGAGCAGTTCTTC. Translated: CSVYGLADNEQFF.

The chain employs TRBV5-5 and TRBJ2-1; 9 nucleotides line up with TRBD2. V gave up 10 bases and J gave up 3 bases; unmatched junction bases: 8. This CDR3 region has 14 residues. Per the germline V gene, CDR1 is SGHKS and CDR2 is YYEKEE (reference sequence). The CDR3 protein is CAGRGLADYNEQFF. The CDR3, as DNA: TGTGCCGGAAGGGGACTAGCAGACTACAATGAGCAGTTCTTC.

This clonotype was detected once. The chain links TRBV7-8 to TRBJ1-5, with 9 bases aligning to TRBD1. J lost 5 bases, V lost 1 base, and 6 bases had no gene match. The germline V gene encodes CDR1 SGHVS and CDR2 FQNEAQ. This CDR3 is 16 amino acids long. CDR3 sequence (DNA): TGTGCCAGCAGCTTAGATGGGACAGGGCCACATCAGCCCCAGCATTTT. Amino acid sequence: CASSLDGTGPHQPQHF.

This clonotype appeared once. This could be a read error, since a much larger clone is one nucleotide away. The J gene is TRBJ2-5, the V gene TRBV29-1; the match to TRBD1 covers 7 bases. The closer fit of TRBJ2-7 to the DNA end suggests the J call may be wrong. From germline, CDR1 is SQVTM and CDR2 ANQGSEA. The CDR3 spans 13 residues. CDR3 residues: CSVEDRQGNEQYF. The CDR3 DNA is TGCAGCGTTGAAGATCGACAGGGAAACGAGCAGTACTTC.

The chain links TRBV11-2 to TRBJ2-1; 10 positions agree with TRBD1. The V and J ends lost 10 bases and 9 bases, in that order; junction bases with no gene match: 15. The CDR3 has 15 amino acids. Germline CDR1 is SGHAT and CDR2 is FQNNGV. CDR3 sequence: CATSGRDRGYSEQFF. CDR3 coding DNA: TGTGCCACCAGTGGCCGGGACAGGGGCTATAGTGAGCAGTTCTTC.

The table lists this clonotype with a few counts. The chain uses TRBV27 and TRBJ2-7; 10 positions match TRBD2. V trimming: 2 bases; J trimming: 3 bases; junction bases outside the gene matches: 4. From germline, CDR1 is MNHEY and CDR2 SMNVEV (reference sequence). This CDR3 region has 15 residues. The CDR3 sequence: CASSLDGLAVYEQYF. DNA for the CDR3: TGTGCCAGCAGTTTAGATGGACTAGCGGTCTACGAGCAGTACTTC.

A few counts support this clonotype. The chain carries TRBV12-3 or TRBV12-4 and TRBJ1-5; tentative D call: TRBD1 (5 bases). V lost 2 bases and J lost 7, with 9 bases in between. The CDR3 loop spans 13 amino acids. DNA for the CDR3: TGTGCCAGCAGTTTAAAAGGGGTCCAGCCCCAGCATTTT. It specifies CASSLKGVQPQHF.

This clonotype has at least ten counts. This chain joins TRBV7-9 and TRBJ2-1, with 7 bases fitting TRBD1. The CDR3 runs 13 residues. Germline V lookup: CDR1 SEHNR, CDR2 FQNEAQ (reference sequence). V shed 4 bases, J shed 10 bases, and the junction held 7 bases outside the gene matches. Written as DNA, the CDR3 is TGTGCCAGCAGCTCCCCACAGGGGCCCGAGCAGTTCTTC. It codes for CASSSPQGPEQFF.